Below are 14 T cell receptor beta chains sequenced from a single sample in a study of blood T cell repertoires in COVID-19. This table comes from immunoSEQ multiplex PCR, and its TCRdb copy is limited to in-frame clones, with some not included. Here the sample spans roughly 190,000 clones, over 70% being singletons. The sequenced sample was peripheral blood. Receptors originate from a middle-aged man with active or convalescent COVID-19.

The chain joins TRBV24-1 to TRBJ2-4; 8 bases line up with TRBD1. V shed 7 bases and J 1 base; nucleotides not matched to a gene: 17. The germline CDR1 and CDR2 sequences are KGHDR and SFDVKD. This CDR3 has 19 residues. In nucleotides, the CDR3 is TGTGCCACCAGCTTCCGGGACAGGAGCCGGCTGAGCGCCAAAAACATTCAGTACTTC. Amino acids: CATSFRDRSRLSAKNIQYF.

The chain joins TRBV7-3 to TRBJ2-5; D possibly corresponds to TRBD1 (6 bases). CDR1 and CDR2 from the germline V gene are SGHTA and FQGTGA. The CDR3 is 15 residues long. The germline V and J ends were trimmed by 5 bases and 5 bases, with 18 bases remaining between them. The CDR3 sequence: CASSPQTGGAETQYF. As DNA, the CDR3 is TGTGCCAGCAGCCCGCAGACAGGAGGAGCGGAGACCCAGTACTTC.

V usage is TRBV14 and J usage is TRBJ2-7; 7 bases map to TRBD1. Germline-derived CDR1 and CDR2 are SGHDN and FVKESK. Trimming cost V 4 bases and J 2 bases; bases outside gene matches: 17. CDR3 length equals 18 residues. CDR3 loop: CASSRPSHRDRATYEQYF. CDR3 DNA sequence: TGTGCCAGCAGCCGCCCCTCTCACCGAGACAGGGCAACCTACGAGCAGTACTTC.

The chain joins TRBV13 to TRBJ1-6; D is undetermined. CDR3 size: 14 residues. V lost 3 bases to trimming and J lost 7 bases, with 10 bases between them. Germline V gives CDR1 PRHDT, CDR2 FYEKMQ (reference sequence). CDR3 amino acids: CASSLGSRNSPLHF. CDR3 coding DNA: TGTGCCAGCAGCTTGGGTAGCCGAAATTCACCCCTCCACTTT.

The chain joins TRBV29-1 to TRBJ2-3; 8 bases align to TRBD1. This CDR3 region has 13 residues. Trimming at V came to 8 bases and at J to 1 base, leaving 5 bases not matched to a gene. Germline V CDR1 and CDR2: SQVTM, ANQGSEA. This chain's CDR3 is CSSQGARTDTQYF. Here the CDR3 DNA reads TGCAGCTCCCAGGGGGCGCGCACAGATACGCAGTATTTT.

J is TRBJ2-2 and V is TRBV5-1; 10 nucleotides agree with TRBD2. The CDR3 extends over 19 amino acids. Trimming removed 0 bases from V and 0 bases from J; junction bases left unmatched: 8. In germline, CDR1 is SGHRS, CDR2 YFSETQ. The chain's CDR3 is CASSLGVAGGPTNTGELFF. CDR3 DNA sequence: TGCGCCAGCAGCTTGGGGGTAGCGGGAGGACCCACGAACACCGGGGAGCTGTTTTTT.

Here the CDR3 reads CASSLLPGQKDSPLHF. CDR3 DNA: TGCGCCAGCAGCCTATTACCGGGACAGAAAGATTCACCCCTCCACTTT. The chain joins TRBV5-1 to TRBJ1-6; 7 bases fit TRBD1. This CDR3 spans 16 amino acids. V shed 4 bases, J shed 8 bases, and the junction held 12 bases outside the gene matches. CDR1 and CDR2 from the germline V gene are SGHRS and YFSETQ.

This chain connects TRBV7-8 to TRBJ1-6; 8 positions agree with TRBD1. Per germline, CDR1 SGHVS and CDR2 FQNEAQ. The CDR3 is made up of 17 amino acids. V was clipped by 4 bases and J by 0 bases; unmatched bases: 5. The CDR3 DNA sequence: TGTGCCAGCAGCTCAAGACAGGGGAGCTCCTATAATTCACCCCTCCACTTT. This gives the protein CASSSRQGSSYNSPLHF.

This clone was found a few times. V and J are TRBV28 and TRBJ2-7, with TRBD2 matching over 12 bases. Germline V CDR1 and CDR2: MDHEN, SYDVKM. Trimming cost V 5 bases and J 1 base; bases outside gene matches: 3. This CDR3 contains 15 residues. DNA for the CDR3: TGTGCCAGCAGTCGACTAGCGGGAGTATCCTACGAGCAGTACTTC. It is translated as CASSRLAGVSYEQYF.

CDR3 nucleotides: TGTGCCAGCAGTTTCCAGGGCTATGGCTACACCTTC. It specifies CASSFQGYGYTF. The chain has TRBV6-2 or TRBV6-3 and TRBJ1-2, with a tentative D call TRBD1 (5 bases). CDR1 is MNHEY and CDR2 is SVGEGT in the germline V gene. Between the trimmed V and J ends, which lost 4 bases and 4 bases, there was a span of 7 bases. The CDR3 contains 12 residues.

The rearrangement links TRBV28 to TRBJ1-3; D remains unclear. The CDR3 sequence is 13 residues long. The V gene lost 7 bases and the J gene lost 3 bases, with 10 bases spanning the gap. Germline V gene lookup returns CDR1 MDHEN and CDR2 SYDVKM. CDR3 in amino acids: CASTRGHGNTIYF. As DNA, the CDR3 is TGTGCCAGCACAAGAGGGCATGGAAACACCATATATTTT.

This clone appeared a single time. The rearrangement links TRBV4-1 to TRBJ1-3; D ambiguous. The V and J ends lost 2 bases and 0 bases respectively, with 8 bases between them. The V gene's germline CDR1 is MGHRA and CDR2 YSYEKL. This CDR3 comprises 15 residues. The CDR3 bases are TGCGCCAGCAGCCAAAGGAGTTTCTCTGGAAACACCATATATTTT. The encoded protein is CASSQRSFSGNTIYF.

J is TRBJ2-5 and V is TRBV30; the D gene is possibly TRBD1 (6 bases). V shed 0 bases and J shed 1 base, with 15 bases lying between them. CDR1 is GTSNPN and CDR2 is SVGIG in the germline V gene (reference sequence). The CDR3 spans 16 residues. The CDR3 nucleotides are TGTGCCTGGAGTGTAGCCCGGACAGACTCCCAAGAGACCCAGTACTTC. Translating gives CAWSVARTDSQETQYF.

In its sample, this clone was seen a few times. V and J are TRBV10-2 and TRBJ1-1; 7 bases map to TRBD1. This CDR3 has 14 amino acids. Germline CDR1 WSHSY, CDR2 SAAADI. With 0 bases clipped from V and 6 bases from J, the junction kept 4 bases outside the gene matches. The DNA for the CDR3 is TGCGCCAGCAGTGAGTCCCCGGGACAGTCTGAAGCTTTCTTT. Translation gives CASSESPGQSEAFF.